These T cell receptor beta chains were read from a single sample in a study of radiotherapy plus CTLA-4 blockade in lung cancer. The assay was immunoSEQ multiplex PCR, and TCRdb's table has in-frame clones only and misses some. The sample has just over 60,000 clones; 77% are singletons. The sample consisted of peripheral blood, taken from a patient treated with radiotherapy plus ipilimumab. The receptors here all came from a human donor with non-small cell lung cancer who had a complete response to radiotherapy plus ipilimumab. The CDR3 runs from the conserved cysteine through the conserved F or W. D genes are given only for firm matches. Rows may omit the clone size; those that give it use once, few, many or a size class.

j_call | v_call | clone_size | d_call | cdr3_aa | cdr3_nt
TRBJ2-1 | TRBV11-2 | few | - | CASSHPPGNEQFF | TGTGCCAGCAGCCACCCTCCGGGGAATGAGCAGTTCTTC
TRBJ2-5 | TRBV6-6 | - | - | CASSPGKGPQETQYF | TGTGCCAGCAGTCCCGGTAAGGGACCCCAAGAGACCCAGTACTTC
TRBJ1-5 | TRBV6-6 | - | - | CGSGLGQGRPQHF | TGTGGTTCCGGTTTGGGCCAGGGACGGCCCCAGCATTTT
TRBJ1-4 | TRBV11-3 | - | - | CASTRQVGEKLFF | TGTGCCAGCACCAGACAGGTTGGGGAAAAACTGTTTTTT
TRBJ1-1 | TRBV2 | - | - | CASSGQGGSSTEAFF | TGTGCCAGCAGTGGGCAGGGAGGTAGTAGCACTGAAGCTTTCTTT
TRBJ1-2 | TRBV28 | few | - | CASSQGEGWGNYGYTF | TGTGCCAGCAGTCAAGGGGAAGGGTGGGGGAACTATGGCTACACCTTC
TRBJ2-7 | TRBV20-1 | - | - | CSATPSREQYF | TGCAGTGCCACCCCCTCCCGCGAGCAGTACTTC
TRBJ2-1 | TRBV5-1 | - | TRBD2 | CASSLVSGTSVLNEQFF | TGCGCCAGCAGCTTAGTCTCCGGGACTAGCGTTCTCAATGAGCAGTTCTTC
TRBJ2-1 | TRBV11-3 | - | TRBD2 | CASSLEPSGGQFF | TGTGCCAGCAGCTTAGAGCCTAGCGGGGGGCAGTTCTTC
TRBJ1-2 | TRBV9 | once | TRBD1 | CASSVGQGDGYTF | TGTGCCAGCAGCGTAGGTCAGGGGGATGGCTACACCTTC
TRBJ2-1 | TRBV12-5 | - | - | CASGLPRNNEQFF | TGTGCTAGTGGTTTACCTAGAAACAATGAGCAGTTCTTC
TRBJ1-2 | TRBV6-1 | - | TRBD1 | CASSETDRGGIYTF | TGTGCCAGCAGTGAGACCGACAGGGGTGGGATCTACACCTTC
TRBJ2-7 | TRBV10-3 | - | - | CAISEGRGPYEQYF | TGTGCCATCAGTGAAGGGAGAGGACCTTACGAGCAGTACTTC
TRBJ2-2 | TRBV7-2 | - | TRBD2 | CASSPRTSGAGELFF | TGTGCCAGCAGCCCTCGAACTAGCGGGGCCGGGGAGCTGTTTTTT
TRBJ1-6 | TRBV2 | - | - | CASKSDSINSPLHF | TGTGCCAGCAAATCGGACAGTATTAATTCACCCCTCCACTTT